The T cell receptor (beta chain) described here comes from a study of technical replicates of blood from a handful of donors. V lost 3 bases, J lost 1 base, and 8 bases stayed unmatched. The germline CDR1 and CDR2 sequences are LGHNT and FRNRAP. The CDR3 is 17 residues long. Sequencing used immunoSEQ multiplex PCR; TCRdb keeps in-frame clones, though not all of them. The table has 65,000 to 95,000 clones, 93% seen once. In this sample, this clone turned up once. The TCR comes from a human donor in good health. The chain has TRBV12-5 and TRBJ1-1, with TRBD1 matching over 10 bases. Source material: T cells isolated from PBMCs. The DNA for the CDR3 is TGTGCTAGTGGTTTTGACAGGGGGCGGTTTCGGAACACTGAAGCTTTCTTT. Its protein product is CASGFDRGRFRNTEAFF.